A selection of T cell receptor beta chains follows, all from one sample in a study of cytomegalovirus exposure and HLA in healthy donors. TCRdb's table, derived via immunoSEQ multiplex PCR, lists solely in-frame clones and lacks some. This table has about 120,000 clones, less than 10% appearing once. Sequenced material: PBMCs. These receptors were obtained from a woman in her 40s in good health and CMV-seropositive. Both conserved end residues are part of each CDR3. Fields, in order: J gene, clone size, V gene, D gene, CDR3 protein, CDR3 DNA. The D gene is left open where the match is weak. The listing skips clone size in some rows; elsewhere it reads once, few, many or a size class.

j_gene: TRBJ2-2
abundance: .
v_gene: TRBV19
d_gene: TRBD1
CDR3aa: CASSIAQGADTGELFF
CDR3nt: TGTGCCAGTAGTATCGCCCAGGGGGCCGACACCGGGGAGCTGTTTTTT

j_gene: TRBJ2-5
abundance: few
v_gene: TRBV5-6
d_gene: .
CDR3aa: CASSLVGSQETQYF
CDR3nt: TGTGCCAGCAGCTTGGTGGGCAGCCAAGAGACCCAGTACTTC

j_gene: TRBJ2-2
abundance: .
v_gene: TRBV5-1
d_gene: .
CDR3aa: CASSPVGTTTYTGELFF
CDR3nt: TGCGCCAGCAGCCCAGTGGGGACAACTACTTACACCGGGGAGCTGTTTTTT

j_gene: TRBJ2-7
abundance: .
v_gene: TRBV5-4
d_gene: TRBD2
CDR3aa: CASSLRGGAYEQYF
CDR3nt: TGTGCCAGCAGCTTACGCGGGGGGGCTTACGAGCAGTACTTC

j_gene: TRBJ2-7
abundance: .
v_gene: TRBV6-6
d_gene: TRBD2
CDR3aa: CASSYSASGAYEQYF
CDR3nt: TGTGCCAGCAGTTACTCGGCTAGCGGGGCCTACGAGCAGTACTTC

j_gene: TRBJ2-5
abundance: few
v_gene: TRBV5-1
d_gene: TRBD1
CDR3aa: CASRPRTGAEETQYF
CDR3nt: TGCGCCAGCAGACCCCGGACAGGGGCGGAGGAGACCCAGTACTTC

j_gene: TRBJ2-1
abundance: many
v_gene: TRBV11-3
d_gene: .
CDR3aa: CASSARRGGDDEQFF
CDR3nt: TGTGCCAGCAGCGCCCGAAGGGGGGGGGACGATGAGCAGTTCTTC

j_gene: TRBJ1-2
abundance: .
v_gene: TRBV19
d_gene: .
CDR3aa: CASSIAGTGYTF
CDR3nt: TGTGCCAGTAGTATAGCAGGCACGGGCTACACCTTC

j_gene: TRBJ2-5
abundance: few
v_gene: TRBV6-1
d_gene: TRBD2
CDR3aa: CASSDRPGGAGGETQYF
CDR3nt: TGTGCCAGCAGTGATCGACCCGGGGGGGCCGGTGGGGAGACCCAGTACTTC

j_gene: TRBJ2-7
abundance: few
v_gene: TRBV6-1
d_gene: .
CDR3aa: CASSQRGLGEQYF
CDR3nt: TGTGCCAGCAGTCAACGGGGGTTGGGCGAGCAGTACTTC